These 18 T cell receptor beta chains originate from one sample sequenced in a study of breast tumors, draining lymph nodes, adjacent tissues. TCRdb itself ran the multiplex PCR reads through MiXCR, one entry per CDR3 protein. Among 190,000 or so distinct CDR3 sequences listed, roughly 31% were seen once. Samples came from axillary lymph nodes draining the breast cancer. What was sequenced was axillary lymph node tissue. The source of these receptors is a female donor with breast cancer. Some clones in this sample may be carry-over from other donors' samples.

V and J are TRBV6-5 and TRBJ2-2; D is unresolved. With 6 bases removed from V and 6 bases from J, the gap between germline ends came to 11 bases. The CDR3 extends over 13 amino acids. Germline V gene lookup returns CDR1 MNHEY and CDR2 SVGAGI. The CDR3 reads CASSPLGPGELFF. DNA for the CDR3: TGTGCCAGCAGCCCCCTCGGGCCCGGGGAGCTGTTTTTT.

This chain links TRBV15 with TRBJ1-2; 7 bases agree with TRBD1. The CDR3 is made up of 13 amino acids. V shed 3 bases and J 5 bases; nucleotides not matched to a gene: 3. From germline, CDR1 is LNHNV and CDR2 YYDKDF (reference sequence). In DNA, the CDR3 is TGTGCCACCAGCAGCCCGACAGGGTATGGCTACACCTTC. Residues: CATSSPTGYGYTF.

The rearrangement links TRBV6-2 or TRBV6-3 to TRBJ2-5; 9 bases fit TRBD1. The CDR3 is 15 residues long. Germline CDR1 reads MNHEY; CDR2 reads SVGEGT. The junction had 11 bases not matched to a gene; V was cut back by 6 bases and J by 6 bases. CDR3 nucleotide sequence: TGTGCCAGCAGCCCGAAAGGGACAGGGCGAAAGACCCAGTACTTC. Protein: CASSPKGTGRKTQYF.

Regarding this clonotype: An end of the junction does not agree with germline; a read error may underlie this. The chain joins TRBV3-1 to TRBJ2-1; possible D gene TRBD2, 5 bases. Germline lookup yields CDR1 LGHDT and CDR2 YNNKEL (reference sequence). This CDR3 region has 12 residues. The CDR3 coding sequence is TGTGCCAGCGGCCAGGCGAGAGGGGAGCAGTTCTTC. This gives the protein CASGQARGEQFF.

A note on this clonotype: Relative to the germline gene, one junction end is altered; a read error may explain this. V gene TRBV6-6 combines with J gene TRBJ1-5; tentative D call: TRBD1 (6 bases). Germline loops: CDR1 MNHNY, CDR2 SVGAGI (reference sequence). The CDR3 sequence is 15 residues long. DNA for the CDR3: TGTGCCAGCAGTCACTCGTCGGGGGGCGGTCAGCCCCAGCATTTT. This sequence encodes CASSHSSGGGQPQHF.

Note on this clonotype: This may stem from a read error, because a much larger clone lies one nucleotide away. V gene TRBV18 combines with J gene TRBJ2-5; no firm D call. The germline V gene has CDR1 KGHSH and CDR2 LQKENI. Trimming stripped 4 bases from V and 1 base from J, with 10 bases between. This CDR3 region has 14 residues. CDR3 residues: CASSLIAPQETQYF. CDR3 bases: TGTGCCAGCTCACTTATCGCCCCCCAAGAGACCCAGTACTTC.

As for this clonotype: A single base separates this from a much larger clone, so it may be a read error. The rearrangement links TRBV6-6 to TRBJ1-2, with 7 nucleotides matching TRBD1. CDR1 is MNHNY, CDR2 SVGAGI, per germline (reference sequence). The J segment lost 7 bases and the V segment lost 5 bases, leaving 13 bases of the junction unmatched. The CDR3 loop spans 15 amino acids. The DNA of the CDR3 is TGTGCCAGCAGTCAATGGTGGGGAGGGGGCGCTGGCTACACCTTC. This encodes CASSQWWGGGAGYTF.

The chain has TRBV9 and TRBJ2-2; 10 positions agree with TRBD2. The length of the CDR3 is 18 residues. The germline CDR1 and CDR2 sequences are SGDLS and YYNGEE. Trimming took 2 bases from V and 0 from J; bases not matched to a gene: 7. CDR3 residues: CASSVAGAGGANTGELFF. In DNA, the CDR3 is TGTGCCAGCAGCGTCGCGGGAGCGGGGGGGGCGAACACCGGGGAGCTGTTTTTT.

This chain links TRBV12-3 or TRBV12-4 with TRBJ1-6; D remains unclear. V shed 0 bases and J shed 6 bases, with 6 bases lying between them. CDR3 length equals 14 residues. In DNA, the CDR3 is TGTGCCAGCAGTTTAGCAGGGATTAATTCACCCCTCCACTTT. Amino acid sequence: CASSLAGINSPLHF.

This clonotype was found many times. The CDR3 nucleotides read TGTGCCAGCAGCCCCCGGTCTCGGGCTAGCTCCTACAATGAGCAGTTCTTC. Protein: CASSPRSRASSYNEQFF. This chain connects TRBV11-3 to TRBJ2-1; no reliable D call. The V end lost 5 bases, the J end lost 0 bases, and 17 bases lay between the germline ends. The CDR3 sequence is 17 residues long. Germline values: CDR1 SGHNT, CDR2 YENEEA.

There are many counts of this clonotype. CDR3: CAWSVGDLETQYF. DNA for the CDR3: TGTGCCTGGAGTGTAGGCGATTTAGAGACCCAGTACTTC. This rearrangement joins TRBV30 to TRBJ2-5; no reliable D call. V dropped 0 bases and J dropped 4 bases, with 9 bases sitting between them. The CDR3 runs 13 residues. The germline V gene has CDR1 GTSNPN and CDR2 SVGIG (reference sequence).

This clonotype has more than one count but fewer than ten. A read error may explain this, as a much larger clone is one base away. V usage is TRBV20-1 and J usage is TRBJ1-5; no definite D call. The CDR3 is 12 amino acids. Germline-derived CDR1 and CDR2 are DFQATT and SNEGSKA (reference sequence). CDR3 bases: TGCAGTGCTAGTCTGGGGAATCAGCCCCCGCATTTT. It specifies CSASLGNQPPHF.

The rearrangement joins TRBV5-1 to TRBJ1-1; D perhaps matches TRBD1 (5 bases). This CDR3 is 14 amino acids long. In germline, CDR1 is SGHRS, CDR2 YFSETQ. V dropped 1 base and J dropped 5 bases, with 12 bases sitting between them. Here the CDR3 DNA reads TGCGCCAGCAGCTTGCCCGACGGGGGTACTGAAGCTTTCTTT. Its protein is CASSLPDGGTEAFF. Full variable domain (outside the CDR3, taken from reference TRBV5-1 and TRBJ1-1): KAGVTQTPRYLIKTRGQQVTLSCSPISGHRSVSWYQQTPGQGLQFLFEYFSETQRNKGNFPGRFSGRQFSNSRSEMNVSTLELGDSALYLCASSLPDGGTEAFFGQGTRLTVV.

As to this clonotype: The junction departs from germline at one end; a sequencing error may be responsible. The chain has TRBV7-2 and TRBJ2-4, with D possibly being TRBD1 or TRBD2 (6 bases each). CDR1 is SGHTA, CDR2 FQGNSA, per germline. The CDR3 totals 15 residues. CDR3 amino acids: CASSLERGVSRHQSF. In nucleotides, the CDR3 is TGTGCCAGCAGCTTAGAAAGGGGGGTTTCCCGCCATCAGTCCTTC.

This clonotype was detected ten times or more. V usage is TRBV6-2 or TRBV6-3 and J usage is TRBJ2-5; a weak D match, TRBD1 (6 bases). Between the trimmed V and J ends, which lost 7 bases and 2 bases, there was a span of 14 bases. The CDR3 totals 14 residues. Looked up from germline, CDR1 is MNHEY and CDR2 is SVGEGT. The CDR3 DNA reads TGTGCCAGCAAACCGGACAGATTACAAGAGACCCAGTACTTC. Encoded protein: CASKPDRLQETQYF.

Turning to this clonotype: An end of the junction does not agree with germline; a read error may underlie this. CDR3 protein: CASSGGQADNEQFF. Here the CDR3 DNA reads TGCGCCAGCAGCGGAGGACAGGCGGACAATGAGCAGTTCTTC. The V gene is TRBV5-5, the J gene TRBJ2-1; 7 bases align to TRBD1. Germline lookup yields CDR1 SGHKS and CDR2 YYEKEE (reference sequence). The CDR3 contains 14 residues. Full variable domain (rest looked up from reference TRBV5-5 and TRBJ2-1): DAGVTQSPTHLIKTRGQQVTLRCSPISGHKSVSWYQQVLGQGPQFIFQYYEKEERGRGNFPDRFSARQFPNYSSELNVNALLLGDSALYLCASSGGQADNEQFFGPGTRLTVL.

There are many counts of this clonotype. This sequence joins TRBV15 and TRBJ1-4; tentatively, D is TRBD1 (6 bases). V lost 7 bases and J lost 8, with 17 bases in between. The CDR3 sequence is 14 residues long. Germline V gene lookup returns CDR1 LNHNV and CDR2 YYDKDF (reference sequence). The CDR3 spells CATTDTGTVEKLFF. The CDR3 DNA follows: TGTGCCACCACCGATACAGGGACGGTGGAAAAACTGTTTTTT.

Many counts were recorded for this clonotype. The V call is TRBV10-2, the J call TRBJ2-7, with TRBD1 matching over 8 bases. The CDR3 spans 13 residues. CDR1 WSHSY and CDR2 SAAADI come from the germline V gene. V trimming: 4 bases; J trimming: 5 bases; junction bases outside the gene matches: 4. For the CDR3, the DNA is TGCGCCAGCAGTGGACAGGGGATGAACGAGCAGTACTTC. Amino acid sequence: CASSGQGMNEQYF.